Presented here are 31 T cell receptor beta chains from one specimen sequenced in a study of T-cell reconstitution after alpha-beta-depleted transplantation in children. This sample's TCRbeta library carried unique molecular identifier barcodes. TCRdb passed the PCR reads through MiXCR, listing each CDR3 protein once. Among 350,000 to 500,000 distinct CDR3 sequences listed, around 46% were seen once. This material consisted of PBMCs, taken before TCRalphabeta/CD19-depleted stem cell transplant. The receptors come from a girl aged 2-10 years with aplastic anemia, due to receive a stem cell transplant.

This chain uses TRBV12-3 or TRBV12-4 with TRBJ2-3; D unresolved. The CDR3 runs 12 residues. V was pared by 6 bases and J by 6 bases, with 10 bases between. CDR3 amino acids: CASSLDPDTQYF. The CDR3 DNA reads as TGTGCCAGCAGCCTTGACCCGGATACGCAGTATTTT.

There are a few counts of this clonotype. The V gene is TRBV29-1, the J gene TRBJ2-7; D gene unclear. Looked up from germline, CDR1 is SQVTM and CDR2 is ANQGSEA. CDR3 size: 14 residues. Trimming cost V 3 bases and J 0 bases, with 12 bases left between them. CDR3 bases: TGCAGCGTTGAGTCAAGCTTGGCCTCCTACGAGCAGTACTTC. It encodes CSVESSLASYEQYF.

As concerns this clonotype: This sequence may be a read error, since a much larger clone differs from it by one base. This chain joins TRBV12-3 or TRBV12-4 and TRBJ2-1, with D unresolved. The CDR3 extends over 11 amino acids. The CDR3 protein is CASSYYNEQLF. CDR3 in DNA: TGTGCCAGCAGTTACTACAATGAGCAGCTCTTC.

This sequence joins TRBV24-1 and TRBJ2-3, with D hard to call. Trimming pared 3 bases from V and 2 bases from J, leaving 8 bases between. This CDR3 has 14 amino acids. Germline V gives CDR1 KGHDR, CDR2 SFDVKD. The CDR3 region has the DNA TGTGCCACCAGTGATCCCGGTACCACAGATACGCAGTATTTT. It is translated as CATSDPGTTDTQYF.

The V gene is TRBV27, the J gene TRBJ1-2; the D is unclear. V lost 4 bases and J lost 4, with 16 bases in between. The CDR3 totals 15 residues. The germline V gene encodes CDR1 MNHEY and CDR2 SMNVEV (reference sequence). The CDR3 DNA sequence: TGTGCCAGCAGTTCTATCGACGGACGGAGCTATGGCTACACCTTC. This translates into CASSSIDGRSYGYTF.

The chain is built from TRBV20-1 and TRBJ2-7, with 8 bases fitting TRBD2. The V gene's germline CDR1 is DFQATT and CDR2 SNEGSKA (reference sequence). This CDR3 comprises 16 residues. The trim removed 0 bases at V and 4 bases at J, leaving 11 bases unmatched. CDR3 amino acids: CSARERERGRLYEQYF. The DNA of the CDR3 is TGCAGTGCTAGAGAGAGAGAGCGGGGGCGCCTATACGAGCAGTACTTC.

This clonotype was picked up a small number of times. This chain links TRBV25-1 with TRBJ1-1; D unclear. Germline-derived CDR1 and CDR2 are MGHDK and SYGVNS. Trimming cost V 4 bases and J 5 bases, with 11 bases left between them. The CDR3 is 13 amino acids. The CDR3 is CASSGGGRTEAFF. CDR3 coding DNA: TGTGCCAGCAGTGGCGGCGGCAGGACTGAAGCTTTCTTT.

Many counts were recorded for this clonotype. The chain joins TRBV25-1 to TRBJ1-1, with 9 bases lining up with TRBD1. Germline assignment: CDR1 MGHDK and CDR2 SYGVNS. V shed 8 bases, J shed 7 bases, and the junction held 5 bases outside the gene matches. This CDR3 region has 12 residues. The CDR3 DNA sequence: TGTGCCAGCGTACAGGGGGCTGGTGAAGCTTTCTTT. The encoded protein is CASVQGAGEAFF.

This clonotype was counted at least ten times. One junction end disagrees with the germline gene, perhaps due to a read error. This chain joins TRBV2 and TRBJ1-2, with no clear D. CDR1 and CDR2 from the germline V gene are SNHLY and FYNNEI. This CDR3 comprises 14 residues. The CDR3 coding sequence is TGTGCCAGCAGTGAAGCGGGTATTGAGGCTACAGCGTCCTTC. This translates into CASSEAGIEATASF.

Details on this clonotype: This may arise from a read error, as a much more abundant clone is one base away. The chain has TRBV12-3 or TRBV12-4 and TRBJ1-1; D is undetermined. V was trimmed by 7 bases and J by 0 bases, leaving 12 bases between them. This CDR3 comprises 14 residues. CDR3 sequence reads: CASTLEAMNTEAFF. In nucleotides, the CDR3 is TGTGCCAGCACCCTGGAGGCTATGAACACTGAAGCTTTCTTT.

This chain uses TRBV7-2 with TRBJ2-1; D is perhaps TRBD2 (7 bases). In germline, CDR1 is SGHTA, CDR2 FQGNSA. The CDR3 extends over 15 amino acids. The ends were cut back, 2 bases at V and 5 bases at J, with 13 bases in the middle. The CDR3 sequence: CASSLIGGQNNEQFF. The CDR3, as DNA: TGTGCCAGCAGCTTAATCGGGGGGCAGAACAATGAGCAGTTCTTC.

V usage is TRBV20-1 and J usage is TRBJ1-1; the D is unclear. V lost 3 bases and J lost 3, with 11 bases in between. This CDR3 has 13 amino acids. Germline V gives CDR1 DFQATT, CDR2 SNEGSKA (reference sequence). In DNA form, the CDR3 reads TGCAGTGCTAGGGTGGATTTGGACACTGAAGCTTTCTTT. Its protein product is CSARVDLDTEAFF.

The chain recombines TRBV12-3 or TRBV12-4 with TRBJ1-1; D remains unclear. This CDR3 has 12 residues. V gave up 8 bases and J gave up 6 bases, with 13 bases separating them. The CDR3 reads CASRPHSAEAFF. CDR3 coding DNA: TGTGCCAGCCGCCCCCACAGCGCTGAAGCTTTCTTT.

The rearrangement links TRBV29-1 to TRBJ1-3; maybe TRBD1 (5 bases). Trimming cost V 3 bases and J 4 bases, with 10 bases left between them. CDR3 length: 13 residues. From germline, CDR1 is SQVTM and CDR2 ANQGSEA. CDR3 coding DNA: TGCAGCGTTGACGAGGGGACCGGAAACACCATATATTTT. The encoded protein is CSVDEGTGNTIYF.

The V call is TRBV12-3 or TRBV12-4, the J call TRBJ1-5, with D unresolved. The CDR3 runs to 13 residues. Trimming removed 3 bases from V and 6 bases from J, with 9 bases in between. CDR3 nucleotides: TGTGCCAGCAGTTTCACATTTTCTCAGCCCCAGCATTTT. Translated, it gives CASSFTFSQPQHF.

This rearrangement joins TRBV20-1 to TRBJ2-2, with D perhaps matching TRBD1 (6 bases). This CDR3 spans 15 amino acids. V was shortened by 0 bases and J by 6 bases, with 14 bases between the two germline ends. CDR1 DFQATT and CDR2 SNEGSKA come from the germline V gene (reference sequence). The CDR3 coding sequence is TGCAGTGCTAGAGATCCCAGGGGAGAAGCCGGGGAGCTGTTTTTT. It translates to CSARDPRGEAGELFF.

This clonotype has a single count. J is TRBJ2-7 and V is TRBV6-1, with a tentative D call TRBD1 (6 bases). The CDR3 contains 15 residues. Per germline, CDR1 MNHNS and CDR2 SASEGT. The ends were cut back, 5 bases at V and 1 base at J, with 15 bases in the middle. CDR3 in amino acids: CASSPSYRESYEQYF. In DNA form, the CDR3 reads TGTGCCAGCAGTCCCTCTTACAGGGAGTCCTACGAGCAGTACTTC.

V is TRBV20-1 and J is TRBJ2-2; 10 bases fit TRBD2. V gave up 6 bases and J gave up 9 bases; unmatched junction bases: 13. This CDR3 is built from 15 residues. Germline V lookup: CDR1 DFQATT, CDR2 SNEGSKA (reference sequence). The CDR3 loop reads CSARPPSGRIRELFF. The CDR3 DNA reads as TGCAGTGCCCGACCCCCTAGCGGGAGAATTCGGGAGCTGTTTTTT.

The CDR3 coding sequence is TGCGCCAGCAGCCAGTCTAGTGGGCCCTCCTACGAGCAGTACTTC. This codes for CASSQSSGPSYEQYF. The chain has TRBV4-1 and TRBJ2-7; no clear D. The CDR3 covers 15 residues. Trimming removed 3 bases at V and 0 bases at J, with 12 bases between. CDR1 is MGHRA, CDR2 YSYEKL, per germline.

The chain recombines TRBV3-1 with TRBJ2-2; D gene ambiguous. CDR3 length: 12 residues. The germline CDR1 and CDR2 sequences are LGHDT and YNNKEL (reference sequence). With 2 bases removed from V and 8 bases from J, the gap between germline ends came to 6 bases. The CDR3 nucleotides read TGTGCCAGCAGCCAAAGGGTGGGGGAGCTGTTTTTT. This sequence encodes CASSQRVGELFF.

The chain couples TRBV5-1 to TRBJ2-3; TRBD2 matches at 9 bases. The CDR3 totals 15 residues. With V trimmed by 0 bases and J by 5 bases, 4 bases remained unmatched. The V gene's germline CDR1 is SGHRS and CDR2 YFSETQ. The CDR3 loop is CASSLVASGEDTQYF. CDR3 coding DNA: TGCGCCAGCAGCTTGGTGGCTAGCGGGGAAGATACGCAGTATTTT. The full variable domain, completed using reference TRBV5-1 and TRBJ2-3, is KAGVTQTPRYLIKTRGQQVTLSCSPISGHRSVSWYQQTPGQGLQFLFEYFSETQRNKGNFPGRFSGRQFSNSRSEMNVSTLELGDSALYLCASSLVASGEDTQYFGPGTRLTVL.

The chain links TRBV4-2 to TRBJ1-1; TRBD1 might be the D (5 bases). The V gene's germline CDR1 is LGHNA and CDR2 YNFKEQ. The CDR3 length is 17 residues. Trimming left V 0 bases short and J 1 base short, with 15 bases between. The chain's CDR3 is CASSQDAPWGENTEAFF. The CDR3, as DNA: TGTGCCAGCAGCCAAGATGCCCCTTGGGGGGAGAACACTGAAGCTTTCTTT.

The chain joins TRBV20-1 to TRBJ1-1; the D is unclear. Deletions cut 2 bases from V and 2 bases from J, with 12 bases between. There are 14 residues in the CDR3. Germline-derived CDR1 and CDR2 are DFQATT and SNEGSKA (reference sequence). In nucleotides, the CDR3 is TGCAGTGCTAGACCCCCGGGCCGTAACACTGAAGCTTTCTTT. It encodes CSARPPGRNTEAFF.

The chain uses TRBV7-2 and TRBJ2-5; maybe TRBD2 (5 bases). The CDR3 is made up of 15 amino acids. Deletions cut 0 bases from V and 5 bases from J, with 13 bases between. Germline assignment: CDR1 SGHTA and CDR2 FQGNSA. The CDR3 spells CASSLAPGSGETQYF. Here the CDR3 DNA reads TGTGCCAGCAGCTTAGCTCCGGGATCGGGGGAGACCCAGTACTTC.

The chain is built from TRBV11-1 and TRBJ2-2, with unresolved D. The length of the CDR3 is 15 residues. The ends were cut back, 5 bases at V and 1 base at J, with 11 bases in the middle. Germline V lookup: CDR1 SGHAT, CDR2 FQDESV (reference sequence). Here the CDR3 reads CASSALPRNTGELFF. CDR3 DNA sequence: TGTGCCAGCAGCGCACTCCCACGGAACACCGGGGAGCTGTTTTTT.

At least ten counts were recorded for this clonotype. This chain links TRBV5-1 with TRBJ2-7, with D tentatively TRBD1 (5 bases). Germline-derived CDR1 and CDR2 are SGHRS and YFSETQ. Trimming removed 0 bases from V and 6 bases from J, with 16 bases in between. The CDR3 is 15 residues long. The CDR3 nucleotides read TGCGCCAGCAGCTTGGGAGACAGACGAGTCGCCGAGCAGTACTTC. The encoded protein is CASSLGDRRVAEQYF.

This chain links TRBV20-1 with TRBJ2-3; D unclear. Looked up from germline, CDR1 is DFQATT and CDR2 is SNEGSKA (reference sequence). The CDR3 runs to 14 residues. V lost 6 bases and J 6 bases, leaving 19 bases between the germline ends. The CDR3 region is CSAPPLNLGDTQYF. The CDR3, as DNA: TGCAGTGCCCCCCCACTTAACCTTGGTGATACGCAGTATTTT.

The V and J genes are TRBV10-2 and TRBJ2-7; D is ambiguous. Germline-derived CDR1 and CDR2 are WSHSY and SAAADI. This CDR3 is 16 amino acids long. Between the trimmed V and J ends, which lost 3 bases and 1 base, there was a span of 16 bases. CDR3 in DNA: TGCGCCAGCAGTGACTACGACGTCAGTTATTCCTACGAGCAGTACTTC. Encoded protein: CASSDYDVSYSYEQYF.

The rearrangement uses TRBV29-1 and TRBJ2-7; 9 bases fit TRBD1. With V trimmed by 4 bases and J by 2 bases, 0 bases remained unmatched. CDR3 length equals 12 residues. Per the germline V gene, CDR1 is SQVTM and CDR2 is ANQGSEA. The CDR3 protein is CSVGQGAYEQYF. Written as DNA, the CDR3 is TGCAGCGTTGGACAGGGGGCCTACGAGCAGTACTTC.

This clonotype was detected a few times. The J gene is TRBJ2-1, the V gene TRBV20-1; tentatively, D is TRBD2 (5 bases). Looked up from germline, CDR1 is DFQATT and CDR2 is SNEGSKA (reference sequence). V shed 1 base and J shed 0 bases, with 10 bases lying between them. The length of the CDR3 is 15 residues. The CDR3 nucleotides read TGCAGTGCTAGAGGCCGCCGGGGCTCCTACAATGAGCAGTTCTTC. This codes for CSARGRRGSYNEQFF.

The rearrangement joins TRBV6-2 or TRBV6-3 to TRBJ1-5; D not resolved. V lost 5 bases and J lost 5, with 10 bases in between. Germline assignment: CDR1 MNHEY and CDR2 SVGEGT. This CDR3 is 13 amino acids long. Written as DNA, the CDR3 is TGTGCCAGCAGTCCCACCGTATATCAGCCCCAGCATTTT. Encoded protein: CASSPTVYQPQHF.